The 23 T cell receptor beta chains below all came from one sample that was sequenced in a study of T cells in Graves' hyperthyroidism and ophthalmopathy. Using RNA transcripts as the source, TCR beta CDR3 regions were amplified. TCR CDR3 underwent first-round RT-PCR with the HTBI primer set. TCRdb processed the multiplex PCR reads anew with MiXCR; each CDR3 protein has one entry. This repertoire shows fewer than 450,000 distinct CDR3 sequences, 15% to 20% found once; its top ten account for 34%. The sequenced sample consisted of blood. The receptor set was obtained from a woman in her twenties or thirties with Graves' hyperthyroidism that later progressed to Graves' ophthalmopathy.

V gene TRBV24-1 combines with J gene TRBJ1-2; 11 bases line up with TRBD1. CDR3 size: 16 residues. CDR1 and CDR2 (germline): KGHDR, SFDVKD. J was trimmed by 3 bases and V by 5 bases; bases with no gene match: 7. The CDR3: CATSGAPGQGDYGYTF. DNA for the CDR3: TGTGCCACCAGTGGGGCTCCGGGACAGGGGGACTATGGCTACACCTTC.

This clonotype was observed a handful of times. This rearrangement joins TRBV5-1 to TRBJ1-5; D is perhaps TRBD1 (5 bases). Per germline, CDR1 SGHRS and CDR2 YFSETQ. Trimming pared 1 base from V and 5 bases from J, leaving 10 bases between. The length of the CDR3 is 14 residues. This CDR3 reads CASSLIGGDQPQHF. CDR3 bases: TGCGCCAGCAGCTTGATCGGGGGAGATCAGCCCCAGCATTTT. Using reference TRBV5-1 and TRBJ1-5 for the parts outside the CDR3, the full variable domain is KAGVTQTPRYLIKTRGQQVTLSCSPISGHRSVSWYQQTPGQGLQFLFEYFSETQRNKGNFPGRFSGRQFSNSRSEMNVSTLELGDSALYLCASSLIGGDQPQHFGDGTRLSIL.

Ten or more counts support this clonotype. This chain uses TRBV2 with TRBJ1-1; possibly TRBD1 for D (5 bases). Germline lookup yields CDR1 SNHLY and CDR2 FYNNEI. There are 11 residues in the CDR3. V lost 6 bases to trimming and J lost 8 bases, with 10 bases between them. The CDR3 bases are TGTGCCAGCAGACGAGGACACGAAGCTTTCTTT. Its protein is CASRRGHEAFF.

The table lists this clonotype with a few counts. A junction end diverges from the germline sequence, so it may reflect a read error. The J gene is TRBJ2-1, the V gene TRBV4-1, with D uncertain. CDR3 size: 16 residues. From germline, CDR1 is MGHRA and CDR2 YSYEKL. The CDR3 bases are TGCGCCAGCAGCCAAGCTACGCGCCTCTCCTGCAATGAGCAGTTCTTC. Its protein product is CASSQATRLSCNEQFF.

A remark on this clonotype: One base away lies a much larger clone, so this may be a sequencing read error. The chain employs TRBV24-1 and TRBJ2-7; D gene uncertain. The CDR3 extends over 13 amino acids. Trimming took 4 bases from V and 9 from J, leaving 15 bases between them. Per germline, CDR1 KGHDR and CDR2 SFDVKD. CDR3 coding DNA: TGTGCCACCAGTGACCGGTGGAAGGGCGGGCAGTACTTC. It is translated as CATSDRWKGGQYF.

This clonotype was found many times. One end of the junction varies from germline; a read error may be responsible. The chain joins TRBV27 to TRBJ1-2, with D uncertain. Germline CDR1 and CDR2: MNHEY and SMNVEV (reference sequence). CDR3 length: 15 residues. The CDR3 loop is CASGLSNRPNYGYTF. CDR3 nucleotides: TGTGCCAGCGGTTTGAGCAACAGACCTAACTATGGCTACACCTTC.

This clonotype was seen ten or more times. The DNA for the CDR3 is TGTGCCAGCAGTTACTCATCGGGGGGGCGCGGTGAAAAACTGTTTTTT. Amino acid sequence: CASSYSSGGRGEKLFF. The chain joins TRBV6-5 to TRBJ1-4; possibly TRBD1 for D (6 bases). The CDR3 covers 16 residues. Trimming shortened V by 0 bases and J by 7 bases, and 15 bases separated the two germline ends. Germline V gives CDR1 MNHEY, CDR2 SVGAGI.

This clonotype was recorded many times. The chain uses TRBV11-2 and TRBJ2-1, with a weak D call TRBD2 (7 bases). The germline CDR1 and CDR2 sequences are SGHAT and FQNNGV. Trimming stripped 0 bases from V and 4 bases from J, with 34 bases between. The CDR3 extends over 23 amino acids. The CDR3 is CASSLDDFSGLLQKRDKYNEQFF. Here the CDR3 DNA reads TGTGCCAGCAGCTTAGATGATTTCTCGGGCCTACTACAAAAGCGGGACAAGTACAATGAGCAGTTCTTC. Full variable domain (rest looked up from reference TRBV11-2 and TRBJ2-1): EAGVAQSPRYKIIEKRQSVAFWCNPISGHATLYWYQQILGQGPKLLIQFQNNGVVDDSQLPKDRFSAERLKGVDSTLKIQPAKLEDSAVYLCASSLDDFSGLLQKRDKYNEQFFGPGTRLTVL.

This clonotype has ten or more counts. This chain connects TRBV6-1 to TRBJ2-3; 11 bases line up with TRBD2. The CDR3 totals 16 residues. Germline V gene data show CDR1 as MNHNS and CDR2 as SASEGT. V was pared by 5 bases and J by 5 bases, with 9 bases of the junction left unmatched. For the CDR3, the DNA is TGTGCCAGCAGTTCCACTACTAGCGGGAGCCGAGATACGCAGTATTTT. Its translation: CASSSTTSGSRDTQYF.

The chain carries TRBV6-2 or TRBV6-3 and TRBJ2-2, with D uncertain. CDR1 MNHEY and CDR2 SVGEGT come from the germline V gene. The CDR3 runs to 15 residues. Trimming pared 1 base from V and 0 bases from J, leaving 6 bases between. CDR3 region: CASSYYTANTGELFF. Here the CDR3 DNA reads TGTGCCAGCAGTTACTACACGGCGAACACCGGGGAGCTGTTTTTT.

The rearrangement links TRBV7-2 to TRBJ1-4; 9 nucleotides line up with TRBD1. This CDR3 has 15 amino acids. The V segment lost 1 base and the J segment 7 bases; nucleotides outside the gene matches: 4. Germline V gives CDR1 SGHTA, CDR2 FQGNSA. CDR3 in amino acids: CASSLVGTGFEKLFF. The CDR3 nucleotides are TGTGCCAGCAGCTTAGTGGGGACAGGGTTTGAAAAACTGTTTTTT.

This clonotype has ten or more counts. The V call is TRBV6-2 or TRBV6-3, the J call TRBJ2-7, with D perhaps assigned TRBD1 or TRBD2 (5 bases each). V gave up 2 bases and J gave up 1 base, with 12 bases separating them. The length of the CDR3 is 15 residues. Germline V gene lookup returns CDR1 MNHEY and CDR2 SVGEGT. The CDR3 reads CASSYLRDGSYEQYF. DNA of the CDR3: TGTGCCAGCAGTTACCTAAGGGACGGATCCTACGAGCAGTACTTC.

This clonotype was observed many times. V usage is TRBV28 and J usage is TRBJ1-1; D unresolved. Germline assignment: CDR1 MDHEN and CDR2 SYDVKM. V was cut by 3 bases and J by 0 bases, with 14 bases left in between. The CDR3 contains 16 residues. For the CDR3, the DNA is TGTGCCAGCAGTTTTTTCGGAAAGTTTTTGAACACTGAAGCTTTCTTT. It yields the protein CASSFFGKFLNTEAFF. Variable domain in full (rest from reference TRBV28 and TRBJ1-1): DVKVTQSSRYLVKRTGEKVFLECVQDMDHENMFWYRQDPGLGLRLIYFSYDVKMKEKGDIPEGYSVSREKKERFSLILESASTNQTSMYLCASSFFGKFLNTEAFFGQGTRLTVV.

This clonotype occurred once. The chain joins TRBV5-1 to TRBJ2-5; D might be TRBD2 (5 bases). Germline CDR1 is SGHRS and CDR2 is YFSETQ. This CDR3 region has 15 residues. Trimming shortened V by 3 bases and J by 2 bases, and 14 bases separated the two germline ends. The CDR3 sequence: CASSSPYTGQETQYF. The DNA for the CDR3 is TGCGCCAGCAGCTCACCCTACACGGGACAAGAGACCCAGTACTTC.

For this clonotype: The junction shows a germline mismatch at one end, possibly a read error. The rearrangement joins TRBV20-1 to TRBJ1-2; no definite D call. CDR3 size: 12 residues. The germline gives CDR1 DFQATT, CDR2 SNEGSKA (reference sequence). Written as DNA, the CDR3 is TGCAGTGCTAGTGAAAATAACTATGGCTGCACCTTC. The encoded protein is CSASENNYGCTF.

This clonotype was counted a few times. The CDR3 bases are TGCGCCAGCAGCCAAGGGTGGCTAGCGGGAGTCGGCGGAGAGACCCAGTACTTC. It is translated as CASSQGWLAGVGGETQYF. V gene TRBV4-1 combines with J gene TRBJ2-5; 10 bases match TRBD2. J gave up 4 bases and V 1 base, and 12 bases lay outside the gene matches. The germline V gene has CDR1 MGHRA and CDR2 YSYEKL. The CDR3 totals 18 residues.

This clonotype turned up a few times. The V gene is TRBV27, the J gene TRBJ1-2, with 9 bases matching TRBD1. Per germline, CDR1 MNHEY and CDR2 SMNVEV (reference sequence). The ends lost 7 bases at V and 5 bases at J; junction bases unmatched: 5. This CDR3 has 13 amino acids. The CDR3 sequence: CASKQGADYGYTF. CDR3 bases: TGTGCCAGCAAACAGGGGGCGGATTATGGCTACACCTTC.

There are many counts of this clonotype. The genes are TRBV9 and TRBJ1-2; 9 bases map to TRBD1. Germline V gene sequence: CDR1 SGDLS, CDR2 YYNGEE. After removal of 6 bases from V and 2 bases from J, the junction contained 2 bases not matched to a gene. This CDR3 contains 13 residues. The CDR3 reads CASTGTGNYGYTF. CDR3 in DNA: TGTGCCAGCACCGGGACAGGGAACTATGGCTACACCTTC. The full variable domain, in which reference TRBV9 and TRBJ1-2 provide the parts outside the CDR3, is DSGVTQTPKHLITATGQRVTLRCSPRSGDLSVYWYQQSLDQGLQFLIQYYNGEERAKGNILERFSAQQFPDLHSELNLSSLELGDSALYFCASTGTGNYGYTFGSGTRLTVV.

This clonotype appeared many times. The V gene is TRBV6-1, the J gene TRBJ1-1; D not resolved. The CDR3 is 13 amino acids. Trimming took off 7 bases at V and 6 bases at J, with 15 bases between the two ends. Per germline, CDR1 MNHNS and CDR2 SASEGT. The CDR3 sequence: CASTIEDGAEAFF. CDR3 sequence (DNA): TGTGCCAGCACGATCGAGGATGGGGCTGAAGCTTTCTTT.

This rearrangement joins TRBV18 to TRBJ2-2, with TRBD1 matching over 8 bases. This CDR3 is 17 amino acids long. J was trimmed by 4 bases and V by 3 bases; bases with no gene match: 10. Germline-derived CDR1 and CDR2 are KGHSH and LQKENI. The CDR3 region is CASSPSGTGMGTGELFF. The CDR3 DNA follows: TGTGCCAGCTCACCTTCCGGGACAGGCATGGGCACCGGGGAGCTGTTTTTT. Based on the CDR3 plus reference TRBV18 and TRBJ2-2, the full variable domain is NAGVMQNPRHLVRRRGQEARLRCSPMKGHSHVYWYRQLPEEGLKFMVYLQKENIIDESGMPKERFSAEFPKEGPSILRIQQVVRGDSAAYFCASSPSGTGMGTGELFFGEGSRLTVL.

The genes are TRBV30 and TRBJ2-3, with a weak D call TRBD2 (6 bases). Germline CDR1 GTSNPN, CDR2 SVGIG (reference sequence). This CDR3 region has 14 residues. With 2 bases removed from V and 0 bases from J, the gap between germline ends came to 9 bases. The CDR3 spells CAWSRAGSTDTQYF. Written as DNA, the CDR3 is TGTGCCTGGAGTCGGGCGGGAAGCACAGATACGCAGTATTTT.

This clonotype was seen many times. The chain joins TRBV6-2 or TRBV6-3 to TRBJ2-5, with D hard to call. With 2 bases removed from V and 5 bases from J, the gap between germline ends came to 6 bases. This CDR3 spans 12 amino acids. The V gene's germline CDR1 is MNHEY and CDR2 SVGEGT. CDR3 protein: CASSYMRETQYF. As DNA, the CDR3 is TGTGCCAGCAGTTACATGCGGGAGACCCAGTACTTC.

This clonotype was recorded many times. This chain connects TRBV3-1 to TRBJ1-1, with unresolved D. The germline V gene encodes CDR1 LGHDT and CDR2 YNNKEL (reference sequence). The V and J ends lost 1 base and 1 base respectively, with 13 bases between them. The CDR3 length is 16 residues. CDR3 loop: CASSQGWATPNTEAFF. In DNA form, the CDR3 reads TGTGCCAGCAGCCAAGGATGGGCCACCCCGAACACTGAAGCTTTCTTT.